This T cell receptor beta chain is drawn from a study of blood T cell repertoires in COVID-19 (dated by TCRdb to the early 2020s). Concerning the study at large: Collaborator samples came from the United States, Italy and Spain and covered acute and convalescent phases of COVID-19. The material from the prospective study consisted of cDNA or gDNA derived from T cells, B-cell-depleted T cells, or PBMCs. Deeply sampled blood TCRbeta repertoires from subjects exposed to, actively infected with, or recovered from COVID-19 were included in the dataset. The repertoires were released in a freely available public database intended as a resource for research on the immune response to SARS-CoV-2. Samples came from the ongoing ImmuneRACE study (first 160 participants) plus 1,254 subjects from 6 global collaborators. A de-identified subject ID, COVID-19 status, age in years and sex were almost always included in the sample metadata. HLA class I and class II types, where available, came from metadata supplied by the sample provider rather than from assay-based typing.

Enrolling through a virtual design, the prospective study's participants ranged in age from roughly 18 to 95 years and lived across 24 United States geographic areas. To assign participants to cohorts, the prospective study relied on clinical history that participants themselves reported in a screening survey and a study questionnaire. Recovered participants in ImmuneRACE Cohort 3 were defined as having two consecutive negative NP/OP PCR tests, clearance from a healthcare professional, or resolution of symptoms. In the prospective study, mobile phlebotomists collected whole blood, serum and a nasopharyngeal or oropharyngeal swab from each participant. Over a roughly two-month period, participants in the prospective study had the option of providing additional blood draws and questionnaires. Before DNA extraction, blood samples from the prospective study were shipped at room temperature or frozen.

This clone was seen only once. The antigen it binds to is not known. Base qualities were left out, and no much larger clone turns up one base away. TCRbeta CDR3 regions were amplified from genomic DNA by means of the immunoSEQ Assay, a bias-controlled multiplex PCR. Turning to the authors' computational methods: The number of nucleated cells in each sample was estimated by amplification of reference gene primers within the assay. Sequence reads were collapsed and filtered to measure the absolute abundance of every unique TCRbeta CDR3 rearrangement. For each sample, productive Simpson clonality was calculated as the square root of Simpson's diversity index across productive rearrangements. TCRdb's version of the immuneACCESS table is confined to in-frame rearrangements and falls short of the full clone set. An unresolved V gene accounts for under half of the shortfall where checked; the remainder is of unknown origin. The DNA was the basis for D and trimming; V, J and clone size are from that table. The sample table lists around 170,000 clones, approximately 84% of them with a count of one. The top ten constitute roughly 7.3% of the sample.

There are 15 amino acids in the CDR3, from cysteine to phenylalanine inclusive. Just the 45-base CDR3 DNA is kept, in frame starting at base 1. CDR1 and CDR2 are drawn from the germline V gene: SGHRS, YFSETQ. Unmatched junction bases come to 3, with V trimmed by 0 bases and J by 2 bases. Overall study outcomes, separate from this receptor: How much clinical and demographic metadata was included differed by source and by participant, and the metadata was provided uncurated.

The chain uses TRBV5-1 and TRBJ2-3; TRBD1 aligns with 7 central bases. Sequenced sample: PBMCs or T cells enriched from blood (not recorded which). The TCR comes from a woman between 50 and 59 years old who had recovered from COVID-19. The DNA sequence is given as TGCGCCAGCAGCTTGGCAGGGACAGTCACAGATACGCAGTATTTT. It translates to CASSLAGTVTDTQYF.